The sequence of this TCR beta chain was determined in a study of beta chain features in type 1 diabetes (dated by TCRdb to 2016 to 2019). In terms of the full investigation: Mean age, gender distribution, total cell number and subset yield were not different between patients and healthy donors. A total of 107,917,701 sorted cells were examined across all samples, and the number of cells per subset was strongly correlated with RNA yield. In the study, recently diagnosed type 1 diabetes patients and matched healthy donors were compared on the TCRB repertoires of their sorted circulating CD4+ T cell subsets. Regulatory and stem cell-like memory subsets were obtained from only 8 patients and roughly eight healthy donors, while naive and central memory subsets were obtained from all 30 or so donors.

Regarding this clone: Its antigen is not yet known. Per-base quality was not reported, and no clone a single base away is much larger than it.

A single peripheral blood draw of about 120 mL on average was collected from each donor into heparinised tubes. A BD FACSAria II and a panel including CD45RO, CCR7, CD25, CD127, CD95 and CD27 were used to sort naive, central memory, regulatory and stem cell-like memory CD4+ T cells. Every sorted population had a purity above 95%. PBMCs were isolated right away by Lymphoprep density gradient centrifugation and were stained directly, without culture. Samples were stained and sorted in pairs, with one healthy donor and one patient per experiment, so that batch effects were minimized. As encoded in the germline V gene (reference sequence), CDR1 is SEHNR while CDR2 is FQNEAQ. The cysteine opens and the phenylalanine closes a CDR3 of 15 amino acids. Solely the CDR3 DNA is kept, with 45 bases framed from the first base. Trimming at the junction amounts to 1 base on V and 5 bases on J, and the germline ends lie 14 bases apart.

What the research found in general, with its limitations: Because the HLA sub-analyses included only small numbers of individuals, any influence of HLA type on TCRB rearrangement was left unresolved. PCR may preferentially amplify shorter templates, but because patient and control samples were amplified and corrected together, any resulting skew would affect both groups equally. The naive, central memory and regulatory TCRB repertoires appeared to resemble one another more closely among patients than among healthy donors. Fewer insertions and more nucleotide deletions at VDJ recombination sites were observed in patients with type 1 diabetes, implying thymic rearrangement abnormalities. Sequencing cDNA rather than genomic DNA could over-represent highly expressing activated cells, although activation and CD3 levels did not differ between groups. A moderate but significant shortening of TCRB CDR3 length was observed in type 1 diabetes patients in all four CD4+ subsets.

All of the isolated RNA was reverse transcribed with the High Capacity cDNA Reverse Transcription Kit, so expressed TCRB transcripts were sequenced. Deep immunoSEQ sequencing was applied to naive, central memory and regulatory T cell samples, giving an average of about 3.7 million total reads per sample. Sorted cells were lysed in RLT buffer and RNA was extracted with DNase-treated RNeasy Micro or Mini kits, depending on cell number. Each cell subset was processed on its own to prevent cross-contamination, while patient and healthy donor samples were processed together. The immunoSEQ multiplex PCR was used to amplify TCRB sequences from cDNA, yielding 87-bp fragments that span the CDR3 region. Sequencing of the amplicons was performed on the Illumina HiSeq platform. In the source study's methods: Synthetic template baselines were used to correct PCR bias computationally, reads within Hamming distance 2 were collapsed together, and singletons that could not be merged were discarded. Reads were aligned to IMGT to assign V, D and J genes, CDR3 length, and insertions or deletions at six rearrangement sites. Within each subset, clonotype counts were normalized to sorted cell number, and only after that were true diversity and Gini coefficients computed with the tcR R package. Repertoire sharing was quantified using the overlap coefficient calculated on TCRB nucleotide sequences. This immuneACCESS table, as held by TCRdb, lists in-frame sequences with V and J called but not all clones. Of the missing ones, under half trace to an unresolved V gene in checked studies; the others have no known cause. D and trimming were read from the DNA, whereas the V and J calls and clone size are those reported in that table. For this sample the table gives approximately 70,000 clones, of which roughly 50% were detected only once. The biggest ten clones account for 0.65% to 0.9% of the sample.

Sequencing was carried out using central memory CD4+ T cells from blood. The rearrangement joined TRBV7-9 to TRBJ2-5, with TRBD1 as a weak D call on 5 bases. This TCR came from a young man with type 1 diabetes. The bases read TGTGCCAGCAGCTTAGGTTTCACTTCAGGGGAGACCCAGTACTTC. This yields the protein CASSLGFTSGETQYF.